Sequencing of this T cell receptor beta chain was carried out in a study of blood T cell repertoires in COVID-19. Authors' methods: Amplification of reference gene primers provided the estimated nucleated cell counts. Libraries were prepared by immunoSEQ multiplex PCR; TCRdb keeps only in-frame clonotypes and omits some of them. That table gives V, J and clone size, and the DNA gave D and trimming. The sample includes around 300,000 clones, about nine tenths seen only once; the top ten take 2% to 2.5%. The CDR3 spans 13 residues. V was clipped by 4 bases and J by 4 bases; unmatched bases: 4. CDR1 and CDR2 from the germline V gene are SGHTS and YDEGEE.

The chain is built from TRBV5-8 and TRBJ1-2; 7 bases are shared with TRBD1. Sample: peripheral blood. The clonotype originates from a man aged 50 or older with acute or convalescent COVID-19. The chain's CDR3 is CASSRGTVYGYTF. The CDR3 region has the DNA TGTGCCAGCAGCCGCGGGACAGTCTATGGCTACACCTTC.